The T cell receptor beta chain under discussion was sequenced for a study of OX40 agonist ivuxolimab in advanced cancers. This clone occurred once. The antigen remains undetermined. Study-wide findings and caveats: Antigen specificity of clonally expanded peripheral T cells was not established.

Profiled with immunoSEQ multiplex PCR; TCRdb holds only in-frame clones, not every one. This sample yields tens of thousands of clones, of which around 90% are seen a single time; around 1.9% belongs to the top ten. The specimen was CD4+ or CD8+ T cells sorted from blood, collected in a trial of the OX40 agonist ivuxolimab. This TCR derives from an adult with an advanced solid tumor such as melanoma, head and neck, liver or kidney cancer.

CDR3 loop: CASSPQQGQSYEQYF. In nucleotides, the CDR3 is TGTGCCAGCTCACCCCAGCAGGGGCAGTCCTACGAGCAGTACTTC. The rearrangement uses TRBV18 and TRBJ2-7; maybe TRBD1 (6 bases). The CDR3 consists of 15 residues. The germline V gene encodes CDR1 KGHSH and CDR2 LQKENI. V lost 3 bases and J lost 1, with 13 bases in between.